This is a list of T cell receptor beta chains from one sample in a study of T cell responses to AZD1222 COVID-19 vaccine. Clones were read by immunoSEQ multiplex PCR, and TCRdb kept only the in-frame ones, dropping some. The data contain 90,000 to 130,000 clones, about 94% of them singletons. This material consisted of peripheral blood, taken 28 days after the second AZD1222 dose. Receptors originate from an adult who received the AZD1222 COVID-19 vaccine. Both conserved end residues are trimmed from each CDR3.

>TRBV7-8
ASSLGGRGTGGGYT
>TRBV5-6
ASSLAGAFYEQY
>TRBV19
VLGASNTEAF
>TRBV5-1
ASSLGVNRDEQY
>TRBV14
ASSQPRLGLQETQY
>TRBV4-1
ASSQASGVMGAGELF
>TRBV5-6
ASSEGRNYGYT
>TRBV7-8
ASSLLQVEDTEAF
>TRBV5-1
ASSFGQGSNEAF
>TRBV7-2
ASSLSKGYAEAF
>TRBV7-9
ASSLGGHNQPQH
>TRBV3-1/TRBV3-2
ASSRRIAGTTANTEAF
>TRBV11-3
ASSEGTSGNTIY
>TRBV18
ASSPLGQGASAEAF
>TRBV4-1
ASSQYRDNIYEQY
>TRBV7-2
ASSPTASGVEQY
>TRBV5-8
ASSMSGGRFNEQF
>TRBV25-1
ASSETPGTGDETQY
>TRBV11-2
ASSLGAGTVQETQY
>TRBV28
ASSLLLEQF
>TRBV6-1
ASSDRYARQETQY
>TRBV10-1
ASRVGRDTEAF
>TRBV6-4
ASSSGGGQPQH
>TRBV6-4
ASSVGQGYGYT
>TRBV5-1
ASSKIRDSINTGELF
>TRBV6-5
ASRGGQGSEKLF
>TRBV3-1/TRBV3-2
ASSPALGQGETGELF
>TRBV19
ASSGRETWPGELF
>TRBV20-1
SARGAGELF
>TRBV27
ASSLSRLVSGPFLSNTEAF
>TRBV9
ASSPIQGSGNTIY
>TRBV29-1
SVVISTEAF
>TRBV11-2
ASRDRLGGSIRLEQY
>TRBV12-3/TRBV12-4
ASRTQGNTEAF
>TRBV6-5
ASSYSRQGGTEAF
>TRBV5-1
ASSWGQANTEAF
>TRBV24-1
ATSDRRQAGYT
>TRBV2
ASTTGNNYAEQY
>TRBV7-8
ASSYQGMSATEQY
>TRBV5-5
ASTSGWGSDYGYT
>TRBV28
ASRRGGTDTQY
>TRBV9
ASSAQETQY
>TRBV6-5
ASSYSQGAAGSPLH
>TRBV11-2
ASSLVLTSGRIKTDTQY
>TRBV27
ASSPSGTRNSPLH
>TRBV5-1
ASSPGSGEKLF
>TRBV28
ASSFPTVTNTEAF
>TRBV7-9
ASSFFFRGGNEKLF
>TRBV3-1/TRBV3-2
ASSQEGAGNTEAF
>TRBV5-1
ASRLAGGDTGELF
>TRBV12-1
ASTLVDTKGDTQY